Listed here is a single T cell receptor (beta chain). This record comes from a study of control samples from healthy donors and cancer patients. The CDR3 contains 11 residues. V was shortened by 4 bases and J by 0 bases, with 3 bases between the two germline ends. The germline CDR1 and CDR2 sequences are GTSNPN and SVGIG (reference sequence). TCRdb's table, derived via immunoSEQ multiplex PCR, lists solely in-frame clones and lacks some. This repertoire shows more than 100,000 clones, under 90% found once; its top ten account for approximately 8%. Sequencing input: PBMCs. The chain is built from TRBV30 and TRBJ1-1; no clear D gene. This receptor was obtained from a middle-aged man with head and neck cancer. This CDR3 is CAWNLNTEAFF. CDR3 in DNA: TGTGCCTGGAATCTGAACACTGAAGCTTTCTTT.